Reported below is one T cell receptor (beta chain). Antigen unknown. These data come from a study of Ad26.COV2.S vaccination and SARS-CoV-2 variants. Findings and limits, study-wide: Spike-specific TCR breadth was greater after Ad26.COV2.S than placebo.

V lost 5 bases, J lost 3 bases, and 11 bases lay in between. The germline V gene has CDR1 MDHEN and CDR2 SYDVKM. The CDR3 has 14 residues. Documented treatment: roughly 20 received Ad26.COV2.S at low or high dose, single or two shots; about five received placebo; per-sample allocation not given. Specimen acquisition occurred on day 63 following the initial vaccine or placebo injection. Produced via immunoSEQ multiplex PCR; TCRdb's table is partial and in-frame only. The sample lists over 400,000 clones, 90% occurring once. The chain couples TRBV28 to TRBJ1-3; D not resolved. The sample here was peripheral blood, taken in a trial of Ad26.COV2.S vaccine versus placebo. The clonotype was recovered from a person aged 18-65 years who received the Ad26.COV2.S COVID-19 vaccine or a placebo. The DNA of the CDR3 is TGTGCCAGCAGTCCCAGGTTGGGTGGAAACACCATATATTTT. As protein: CASSPRLGGNTIYF.